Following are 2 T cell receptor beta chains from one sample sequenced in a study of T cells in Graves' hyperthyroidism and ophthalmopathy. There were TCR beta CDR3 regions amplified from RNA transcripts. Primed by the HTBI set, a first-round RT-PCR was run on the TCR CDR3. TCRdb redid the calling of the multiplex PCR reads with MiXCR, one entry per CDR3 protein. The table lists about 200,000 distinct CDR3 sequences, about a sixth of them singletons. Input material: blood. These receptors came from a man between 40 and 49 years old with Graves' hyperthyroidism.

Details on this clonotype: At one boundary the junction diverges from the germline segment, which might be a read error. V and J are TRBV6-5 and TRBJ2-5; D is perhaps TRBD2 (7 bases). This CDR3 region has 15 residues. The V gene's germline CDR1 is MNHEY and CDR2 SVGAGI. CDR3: CASGYTGGLGETQYF. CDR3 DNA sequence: TGTGCCAGCGGTTACACGGGGGGCTTGGGAGAGACCCAGTACTTC.

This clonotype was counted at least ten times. The CDR3 loop reads CASSLDPMSYEQYF. CDR3 in DNA: TGTGCCAGCAGCTTAGATCCCATGTCCTACGAGCAGTACTTC. The rearrangement uses TRBV11-2 and TRBJ2-7; no firm D call. CDR1 and CDR2 from the germline V gene are SGHAT and FQNNGV. This CDR3 has 14 residues. V shed 0 bases and J shed 1 base, with 7 bases lying between them.